The T cell receptor beta chain described here comes from a study of T-cell memory formation after mild COVID-19. Across the study: TCR clusters mostly belonged to single donors. Overall study findings and caveats: Clones that contracted from day 15 to 85 had balanced CD4/CD8; later expanders were CD4+ biased.

Researchers used 5'RACE with constant-segment primers to make TCR alpha and TCR beta cDNA libraries that carry sample barcodes and UMIs. TCRdb ran MiXCR on the 5' RACE reads and lists one entry per CDR3 protein. The sample yields fewer than 350,000 distinct CDR3 sequences, more than 15% seen once. The CDR3 has 15 amino acids. With 4 bases clipped from V and 6 bases from J, the junction kept 12 bases outside the gene matches. Germline assignment: CDR1 SGHVS and CDR2 FNYEAQ. This clonotype was found a few times. Its antigen is not identified. The sequencing input was PBMCs or a T cell subset sorted from them (not recorded which). The V and J genes are TRBV7-6 and TRBJ2-7, with 7 bases lining up with TRBD2. This sequence was found in a man younger than 35 who had mild COVID-19 (a few samples of this study predate the infection). Cell type and time point are not known. CDR3 loop: CASSSRSGYGAEQYF. Written as DNA, the CDR3 is TGTGCCAGCAGCTCCCGTAGCGGGTACGGCGCCGAGCAGTACTTC.